The 5 T cell receptor beta chains reported below all come from one sample, sequenced in a study of control samples from healthy donors and cancer patients (dated by TCRdb to 2020 to 2021). The library was generated by the immunoSEQ multiplex PCR assay. The source is immuneACCESS, and TCRdb retained only in-frame sequences with V and J called. Part of the clones is not carried over; for the studies checked, unresolved V genes explain less than half of this, and the remainder is unexplained. Recorded for this sample are some 130,000 clones; approximately 92% of them occurred a single time. The top ten hold around 5.4% of the sample. Sequenced sample: blood. These receptors came from a man between 18 and 29 years old in good health.

CDR3 in DNA: TGTGCCAGCACTTCGGGACTAGCGGGGGGGGAGCAGTTCTTC. It translates to CASTSGLAGGEQFF. V gene TRBV27 combines with J gene TRBJ2-1, with TRBD2 matching over 16 bases. The CDR3 extends over 14 amino acids. V was pared by 7 bases and J by 10 bases, with 4 bases of the junction left unmatched. Germline assignment: CDR1 MNHEY and CDR2 SMNVEV (reference sequence).

The CDR3 loop is CASSRRVSNYGYTF. CDR3 bases: TGCGCCAGCAGCCGGCGGGTGTCCAACTATGGCTACACCTTC. The chain has TRBV4-1 and TRBJ1-2, with unresolved D. Trimming took 4 bases from V and 2 from J, leaving 11 bases between them. CDR1 MGHRA and CDR2 YSYEKL come from the germline V gene. The CDR3 is 14 residues long.

This clone is a singleton in its sample. V usage is TRBV6-6 and J usage is TRBJ1-2; TRBD1 aligns across 8 bases. The V gene end was trimmed by 3 bases and the J gene end by 3 bases; junction bases not matched to a gene: 6. This CDR3 is 15 amino acids long. CDR1 and CDR2 (germline): MNHNY, SVGAGI (reference sequence). CDR3 in DNA: TGTGCCAGCAGTTATACAGGGGGACCCTACTATGGCTACACCTTC. Its protein is CASSYTGGPYYGYTF.

This clone was counted a single time. The chain has TRBV7-6 and TRBJ2-3; 13 nucleotides line up with TRBD2. J was trimmed by 3 bases and V by 2 bases; bases with no gene match: 8. Germline values: CDR1 SGHVS, CDR2 FNYEAQ. This CDR3 has 18 residues. For the CDR3, the DNA is TGTGCCAGCAGCTTAATCGGGACTAGCGGGGAATGGACAGATACGCAGTATTTT. Its translation: CASSLIGTSGEWTDTQYF.

V gene TRBV11-2 combines with J gene TRBJ1-1; 7 bases align to TRBD1. The V gene end was trimmed by 5 bases and the J gene end by 6 bases; junction bases not matched to a gene: 9. The CDR3 sequence is 14 residues long. Germline V lookup: CDR1 SGHAT, CDR2 FQNNGV. Here the CDR3 reads CASSIQGTGAEAFF. The CDR3, as DNA: TGTGCCAGCAGCATACAGGGGACCGGGGCTGAAGCTTTCTTT.